This T cell receptor beta chain appears in the sequencing data of a study of tumor-infiltrating lymphocytes in oesophageal squamous cell carcinoma. TCRdb analysed the PCR reads with MiXCR anew, one entry per CDR3 protein. The profile covers about 20,000 distinct CDR3 sequences, with roughly 36% appearing a single time and roughly a fifth taken by the ten largest. Germline CDR1 MNHEY, CDR2 SVGEGT. The CDR3 runs to 16 residues. The V call is TRBV6-2 or TRBV6-3, the J call TRBJ2-3, with TRBD2 matching over 8 bases. TRBJ2-1 matches the DNA end more closely, so the J call is doubtful. The sequenced sample was esophageal tumor tissue. The receptor's source is a male donor with esophageal squamous cell carcinoma. CDR3 residues: CASSGPGLAAYNEQFF. CDR3 in DNA: TGTGCCAGCAGTGGTCCCGGACTAGCAGCCTACAATGAGCAGTTCTTC.